This T cell receptor beta chain came from a study of T-cell reconstitution after alpha-beta-depleted transplantation in children. Study results and limitations: T-cell counts and diversity at one year post-transplant came mainly from newly produced T cells.

TCRbeta library preparation incorporated unique molecular identifiers. From the PCR reads, TCRdb called clonotypes with MiXCR, one entry per CDR3 protein. The sample records 550,000 to 600,000 distinct CDR3 sequences, roughly 23% being singletons. Looked up from germline, CDR1 is DFQATT and CDR2 is SNEGSKA (reference sequence). This CDR3 has 14 amino acids. The junction had 10 bases not matched to a gene; V was cut back by 5 bases and J by 6 bases. The sample holds many counts of this clonotype. As yet, its antigen is unknown. The source material was PBMCs, mostly from graft donor cells, sampled 360 days after TCRalphabeta/CD19-depleted stem cell transplant. The chain is built from TRBV20-1 and TRBJ2-1, with 7 positions matching TRBD1. The clonotype originates from a boy in the first two years of life who had a stem cell transplant for acute myeloid leukemia, so the T cells may come from the graft donor. CDR3 bases: TGCAGTGCTTCTAGACAGGGATTCTTCAATGAGCAGTTCTTC. The encoded protein is CSASRQGFFNEQFF.